The 25 T cell receptor beta chains presented below share a single source sample, sequenced in a study of shared clonotypes between healthy human individuals. Clones were read by immunoSEQ multiplex PCR, and TCRdb kept only the in-frame ones, dropping some. The data show roughly 2 million clones, about 95% seen once. Only CD45RO-negative cells positively selected for CCR7 counted as naive CD8 cells, so terminally differentiated effector memory CD45RA+ cells were excluded. Sequencing was done on a sample of naive CD8+ T cells sorted from blood. The source of these receptors is a young man in good health.

As to this clone: At the DNA level, this CDR3 is encoded by other sequences in the same sample as well. The chain uses TRBV29-1 and TRBJ1-2, with a possible D match to TRBD1 (6 bases). Trimming stripped 6 bases from V and 8 bases from J, with 13 bases between. Germline CDR1 and CDR2: SQVTM and ANQGSEA. The CDR3 covers 11 residues. The CDR3, as DNA: TGCAGCGTGGAACAGGGCGGCGGCTACACCTTC. Translating gives CSVEQGGGYTF.

The rearrangement joins TRBV9 to TRBJ2-3, with 13 positions matching TRBD2. The CDR3 contains 18 residues. CDR1 is SGDLS, CDR2 YYNGEE, per germline. V was clipped by 4 bases and J by 1 base; unmatched bases: 9. The CDR3 DNA reads TGTGCCAGCAGCACACAAATAGGACTAGCGGGGGGCACAGATACGCAGTATTTT. Protein sequence: CASSTQIGLAGGTDTQYF. Combining the CDR3 with reference TRBV9 and TRBJ2-3 gives the whole variable domain DSGVTQTPKHLITATGQRVTLRCSPRSGDLSVYWYQQSLDQGLQFLIQYYNGEERAKGNILERFSAQQFPDLHSELNLSSLELGDSALYFCASSTQIGLAGGTDTQYFGPGTRLTVL.

Turning to this clone: Sequence at one end of the junction differs from germline and may be a read error. The gene calls are TRBV9 and TRBJ2-4; D remains ambiguous. The CDR3 sequence is 15 residues long. CDR1 and CDR2 from the germline V gene are SGDLS and YYNGEE. In DNA, the CDR3 is TGTGCCAGCACCGTAGGCGGTGGAGCCAAAAACATTCAGTACTTC. Amino acid sequence: CASTVGGGAKNIQYF.

V gene TRBV30 combines with J gene TRBJ1-5, with no clear D. The CDR3 sequence is 16 residues long. Germline V CDR1 and CDR2: GTSNPN, SVGIG (reference sequence). Between the trimmed V and J ends, which lost 2 bases and 0 bases, there was a span of 14 bases. The CDR3 loop is CAWSTGSANSNQPQHF. Here the CDR3 DNA reads TGTGCCTGGAGTACCGGCAGTGCAAATAGCAATCAGCCCCAGCATTTT.

The CDR3: CASSHLSGGKTGELFF. The CDR3 DNA follows: TGTGCCAGCAGCCACCTTAGCGGGGGCAAGACCGGGGAGCTGTTTTTT. The gene calls are TRBV7-6 and TRBJ2-2; 9 nucleotides line up with TRBD2. Losses at the gene ends were 5 bases for V and 5 bases for J; bases not matched to a gene: 9. In germline, CDR1 is SGHVS, CDR2 FNYEAQ. The CDR3 has 16 residues. The complete variable domain, with remaining parts taken from reference TRBV7-6 and TRBJ2-2, reads GAGVSQSPRYKVTKRGQDVALRCDPISGHVSLYWYRQALGQGPEFLTYFNYEAQQDKSGLPNDRFSAERPEGSISTLTIQRTEQRDSAMYRCASSHLSGGKTGELFFGEGSRLTVL.

This clone has only one observation. V usage is TRBV6-1 and J usage is TRBJ2-3; the D is unclear. Trimming took off 5 bases at V and 0 bases at J, with 12 bases between the two ends. CDR3 length equals 15 residues. Germline CDR1 is MNHNS and CDR2 is SASEGT. This chain's CDR3 is CASSPLKGSTDTQYF. The CDR3 nucleotides are TGTGCCAGCAGTCCCCTTAAGGGAAGCACAGATACGCAGTATTTT.

The chain couples TRBV7-3 to TRBJ2-5; D unresolved. V shed 4 bases and J shed 2 bases, with 8 bases lying between them. Germline V gene lookup returns CDR1 SGHTA and CDR2 FQGTGA. This CDR3 has 13 amino acids. CDR3 protein: CASSSGAQETQYF. The CDR3 DNA reads as TGTGCCAGCAGCTCGGGCGCTCAAGAGACCCAGTACTTC.

The genes are TRBV4-1 and TRBJ1-5; D remains ambiguous. CDR1 is MGHRA and CDR2 is YSYEKL in the germline V gene. The length of the CDR3 is 14 residues. V was trimmed by 3 bases and J by 6 bases, leaving 12 bases between them. In DNA, the CDR3 is TGCGCCAGCAGCCAGGCCAGGTTTGGTCAGCCCCAGCATTTT. Translated: CASSQARFGQPQHF.

The chain couples TRBV7-9 to TRBJ1-4; D might be TRBD1 (6 bases). Trimming pared 5 bases from V and 7 bases from J, leaving 17 bases between. Germline CDR1 and CDR2: SEHNR and FQNEAQ (reference sequence). This CDR3 is built from 15 residues. Here the CDR3 DNA reads TGTGCCAGCAGCCCCCGAGGGGGGGAAGGTGAAAAACTGTTTTTT. The encoded protein is CASSPRGGEGEKLFF.

The chain uses TRBV11-2 and TRBJ1-2; D gene unclear. V lost 5 bases, J lost 5 bases, and 12 bases lay in between. The CDR3 is 13 residues long. Germline V gene data show CDR1 as SGHAT and CDR2 as FQNNGV. This CDR3 reads CASSPSSLYGYTF. The CDR3, as DNA: TGTGCCAGCAGCCCGAGCTCCTTATATGGCTACACCTTC.

The chain uses TRBV15 and TRBJ2-5, with D possibly matching TRBD1 (7 bases). V dropped 7 bases and J dropped 5 bases, with 14 bases sitting between them. The CDR3 consists of 13 residues. CDR1 LNHNV and CDR2 YYDKDF come from the germline V gene (reference sequence). The CDR3 sequence is CATTLRGVETQYF. The CDR3, as DNA: TGTGCCACCACCCTCAGGGGGGTCGAGACCCAGTACTTC.

This rearrangement joins TRBV2 to TRBJ1-2; TRBD1 is a possible D gene (5 bases). Trimming took 9 bases from V and 2 from J, leaving 10 bases between them. The CDR3 runs 12 residues. CDR1 is SNHLY and CDR2 is FYNNEI in the germline V gene. CDR3 protein: CASLRGNYGYTF. The CDR3 DNA follows: TGTGCCAGTCTGCGGGGCAACTATGGCTACACCTTC.

This clone was counted once. The rearrangement uses TRBV28 and TRBJ1-1; D is unclear. Germline assignment: CDR1 MDHEN and CDR2 SYDVKM. The CDR3 length is 11 residues. Trimming shortened V by 8 bases and J by 9 bases, and 13 bases separated the two germline ends. The CDR3 DNA is TGTGCCAGCTTGGGTAGAGTGCAAGCTTTCTTT. This gives the protein CASLGRVQAFF.

As for this clone: The sample has other DNA sequences that encode this CDR3 too. The chain couples TRBV11-2 to TRBJ2-5; TRBD2 agrees at 9 bases. Looked up from germline, CDR1 is SGHAT and CDR2 is FQNNGV. V lost 3 bases to trimming and J lost 0 bases; unmatched junction nucleotides: 2. This CDR3 has 15 amino acids. CDR3 in amino acids: CASSFLAGDQETQYF. For the CDR3, the DNA is TGTGCCAGCAGCTTTTTAGCGGGGGACCAAGAGACCCAGTACTTC.

The chain carries TRBV5-8 and TRBJ2-3, with 7 bases identical to TRBD1. In germline, CDR1 is SGHTS, CDR2 YDEGEE. Trimming removed 5 bases from V and 0 bases from J; junction bases left unmatched: 9. This CDR3 has 16 residues. The DNA of the CDR3 is TGTGCCAGCAGTCGGGACAGACAATCTAGCACAGATACGCAGTATTTT. Protein product: CASSRDRQSSTDTQYF.

V is TRBV5-8 and J is TRBJ1-5; tentatively, D is TRBD1 (6 bases). The CDR3 totals 16 residues. From germline, CDR1 is SGHTS and CDR2 YDEGEE. Trimming took 2 bases from V and 2 from J, leaving 14 bases between them. The CDR3 is CASSFSGGWGNQPQHF. CDR3 nucleotide sequence: TGTGCCAGCAGCTTCTCGGGGGGCTGGGGCAATCAGCCCCAGCATTTT.

With respect to this clone: Other DNA sequences in the same sample also yield this CDR3. This chain connects TRBV2 to TRBJ1-2; tentative D call: TRBD1 (5 bases). V lost 6 bases, J lost 5 bases, and 7 bases lay in between. The CDR3 is 11 residues long. Looked up from germline, CDR1 is SNHLY and CDR2 is FYNNEI. For the CDR3, the DNA is TGTGCCAGCAGCGAGGGGTATGGCTACACCTTC. The encoded protein is CASSEGYGYTF. Supplemented by reference TRBV2 and TRBJ1-2, the full variable domain reads EPEVTQTPSHQVTQMGQEVILRCVPISNHLYFYWYRQILGQKVEFLVSFYNNEISEKSEIFDDQFSVERPDGSNFTLKIRSTKLEDSAMYFCASSEGYGYTFGSGTRLTVV.

This clone was found a few times. The rearrangement uses TRBV9 and TRBJ2-7; weak D call: TRBD2 (6 bases). The V end lost 0 bases, the J end lost 0 bases, and 10 bases lay between the germline ends. CDR3 length: 15 residues. Germline V gives CDR1 SGDLS, CDR2 YYNGEE. CDR3 residues: CASSVGVAVSYEQYF. CDR3 bases: TGTGCCAGCAGCGTAGGAGTAGCGGTCTCCTACGAGCAGTACTTC.

The V call is TRBV7-9, the J call TRBJ2-1; D unclear. The V and J ends lost 4 bases and 8 bases respectively, with 9 bases between them. The CDR3 has 12 amino acids. Germline assignment: CDR1 SEHNR and CDR2 FQNEAQ (reference sequence). The CDR3 region has the DNA TGTGCCAGCAGCTCATGGCTGGATGAGCAGTTCTTC. This gives the protein CASSSWLDEQFF. The entire variable domain, with the rest obtained from reference TRBV7-9 and TRBJ2-1, is as follows: DTGVSQNPRHKITKRGQNVTFRCDPISEHNRLYWYRQTLGQGPEFLTYFQNEAQLEKSRLLSDRFSAERPKGSFSTLEIQRTEQGDSAMYLCASSSWLDEQFFGPGTRLTVL.

The rearrangement links TRBV5-4 to TRBJ1-2; no firm D call. This CDR3 spans 14 amino acids. V lost 1 base to trimming and J lost 4 bases, with 11 bases between them. Germline V gives CDR1 SGHNT, CDR2 YYREEE (reference sequence). CDR3 region: CASSLRVSLYGYTF. CDR3 nucleotide sequence: TGTGCCAGCAGCTTGAGAGTCTCCCTCTATGGCTACACCTTC.

The chain links TRBV5-4 to TRBJ1-1; tentatively, D is TRBD1 (5 bases). Deletions cut 4 bases from V and 8 bases from J, with 15 bases between. Germline loops: CDR1 SGHNT, CDR2 YYREEE (reference sequence). This CDR3 spans 13 amino acids. The CDR3 nucleotides read TGTGCCAGCAGCAGGGGACGGGAACCAGAAGCTTTCTTT. Amino acids: CASSRGREPEAFF.

The genes are TRBV15 and TRBJ2-1; 8 nucleotides agree with TRBD2. The CDR3 extends over 15 amino acids. J was trimmed by 8 bases and V by 1 base; bases with no gene match: 7. The germline V gene has CDR1 LNHNV and CDR2 YYDKDF (reference sequence). The CDR3 nucleotides are TGTGCCACCAGCAGAGCCGAAAGCGGGAGCTATGAGCAGTTCTTC. Translating gives CATSRAESGSYEQFF.

The genes are TRBV4-3 and TRBJ2-7, with 9 positions matching TRBD1. This CDR3 comprises 17 residues. V was pared by 3 bases and J by 7 bases, with 16 bases of the junction left unmatched. The V gene's germline CDR1 is LGHNA and CDR2 YSLEER. The CDR3 nucleotides read TGCGCCAGCAGCCAGGATGGGACAGGGCCCTTCATGAGAGAGCAGTACTTC. Translating gives CASSQDGTGPFMREQYF.

The rearrangement uses TRBV19 and TRBJ1-1; 7 bases agree with TRBD1. This CDR3 is built from 12 residues. The germline V gene encodes CDR1 LNHDA and CDR2 SQIVND (reference sequence). Trimming cost V 2 bases and J 6 bases; bases outside gene matches: 0. CDR3 bases: TGTGCCAGTAGTATAACAGGGGCTGAAGCTTTCTTT. Translating gives CASSITGAEAFF.

This chain connects TRBV4-1 to TRBJ1-4; 9 bases align to TRBD1. Germline CDR1 is MGHRA and CDR2 is YSYEKL. This CDR3 region has 15 residues. V shed 2 bases and J 5 bases; nucleotides not matched to a gene: 3. The CDR3 DNA reads as TGCGCCAGCAGCCAAAGAGACAGGGGGAATGAAAAACTGTTTTTT. Its translation: CASSQRDRGNEKLFF.